The 10 T cell receptor beta chains reported below all come from one sample, sequenced in a study of T cell responses to AZD1222 COVID-19 vaccine. TCRdb keeps only in-frame clones here, not all; method: immunoSEQ multiplex PCR. This table has around 170,000 clones, under 95% appearing once. Sequences were derived from peripheral blood, sampled on day 0 of AZD1222 vaccination. These receptors came from an adult in good health.

The J gene is TRBJ1-3, the V gene TRBV5-6; maybe TRBD1 (5 bases). Germline lookup yields CDR1 SGHDT and CDR2 YYEEEE. V shed 4 bases and J shed 0 bases, with 14 bases lying between them. The CDR3 loop spans 16 amino acids. Here the CDR3 reads CASSGTPGHSGNTIYF. The CDR3 DNA is TGTGCCAGCAGCGGGACTCCAGGGCACTCTGGAAACACCATATATTTT.

The rearrangement links TRBV5-1 to TRBJ2-5, with D perhaps matching TRBD1 (6 bases). In germline, CDR1 is SGHRS, CDR2 YFSETQ. Trimming pared 3 bases from V and 1 base from J, leaving 10 bases between. This CDR3 spans 14 amino acids. Written as DNA, the CDR3 is TGCGCCAGCAGCTCGGGCAGGGGCCAAGAGACCCAGTACTTC. This gives the protein CASSSGRGQETQYF. The full variable domain, in which reference TRBV5-1 and TRBJ2-5 provide the parts outside the CDR3, is KAGVTQTPRYLIKTRGQQVTLSCSPISGHRSVSWYQQTPGQGLQFLFEYFSETQRNKGNFPGRFSGRQFSNSRSEMNVSTLELGDSALYLCASSSGRGQETQYFGPGTRLLVL.

The rearrangement links TRBV27 to TRBJ1-2; 10 nucleotides align to TRBD1. V lost 3 bases, J lost 7 bases, and 5 bases stayed unmatched. This CDR3 has 14 residues. The germline gives CDR1 MNHEY, CDR2 SMNVEV (reference sequence). DNA for the CDR3: TGTGCCAGCAGTTTTGGGGGACAGGGGAGTGGCTACACCTTC. Amino acids: CASSFGGQGSGYTF.

The chain has TRBV19 and TRBJ1-5, with 7 nucleotides matching TRBD1. The CDR3 extends over 15 amino acids. V dropped 4 bases and J dropped 5; count of bases not matched to a gene: 8. Germline values: CDR1 LNHDA, CDR2 SQIVND (reference sequence). The CDR3 DNA is TGTGCCAGTAGTAGGGACAGTTTTAGGGATCAGCCCCAGCATTTT. Its translation: CASSRDSFRDQPQHF.

The V call is TRBV27, the J call TRBJ2-6, with 7 nucleotides matching TRBD1. V shed 1 base and J 0 bases; nucleotides not matched to a gene: 18. The germline V gene has CDR1 MNHEY and CDR2 SMNVEV (reference sequence). The CDR3 extends over 22 amino acids. In DNA form, the CDR3 reads TGTGCCAGCAGTTTATGGGGGCCTTCCGAGACAGGGACGAACTCTGGGGCCAACGTCCTGACTTTC. Translated, it gives CASSLWGPSETGTNSGANVLTF.

V is TRBV15 and J is TRBJ2-2; 9 nucleotides match TRBD1. Germline CDR1 is LNHNV and CDR2 is YYDKDF (reference sequence). The CDR3 loop spans 14 amino acids. V shed 5 bases, J shed 6 bases, and the junction held 4 bases outside the gene matches. CDR3 loop: CATSPRQGAGELFF. CDR3 bases: TGTGCCACCAGCCCCAGACAGGGGGCCGGGGAGCTGTTTTTT.

The rearrangement uses TRBV29-1 and TRBJ2-7; D is possibly TRBD1 or TRBD2 (6 bases each). Looked up from germline, CDR1 is SQVTM and CDR2 is ANQGSEA. The V end lost 7 bases, the J end lost 3 bases, and 10 bases lay between the germline ends. CDR3 length: 11 amino acids. DNA of the CDR3: TGCAGCGCCGGGGGCGTCTACGAGCAGTACTTC. Translating it yields CSAGGVYEQYF.

The rearrangement links TRBV7-2 to TRBJ1-4; perhaps TRBD1 as D (6 bases). Germline CDR1 SGHTA, CDR2 FQGNSA. V lost 4 bases to trimming and J lost 7 bases, with 16 bases between them. This CDR3 spans 15 amino acids. CDR3 amino acids: CASSSGGGLREKLFF. CDR3 DNA: TGTGCCAGCAGCTCGGGAGGGGGATTGCGTGAAAAACTGTTTTTT.

The chain links TRBV9 to TRBJ2-7; D may be TRBD1 (6 bases). V lost 3 bases and J lost 6, with 22 bases in between. This CDR3 spans 16 amino acids. Germline V gene data show CDR1 as SGDLS and CDR2 as YYNGEE. Here the CDR3 reads CASSALLDSFPPEQYF. CDR3 nucleotides: TGTGCCAGCAGCGCCCTACTGGACAGCTTCCCCCCCGAGCAGTACTTC.

This rearrangement joins TRBV27 to TRBJ1-4; D may be TRBD1 (5 bases). This CDR3 comprises 15 residues. Between the trimmed V and J ends, which lost 1 base and 4 bases, there was a span of 10 bases. The germline V gene encodes CDR1 MNHEY and CDR2 SMNVEV (reference sequence). The CDR3 loop reads CASSLWGSFNEKLFF. DNA of the CDR3: TGTGCCAGCAGTTTATGGGGGTCGTTTAATGAAAAACTGTTTTTT.